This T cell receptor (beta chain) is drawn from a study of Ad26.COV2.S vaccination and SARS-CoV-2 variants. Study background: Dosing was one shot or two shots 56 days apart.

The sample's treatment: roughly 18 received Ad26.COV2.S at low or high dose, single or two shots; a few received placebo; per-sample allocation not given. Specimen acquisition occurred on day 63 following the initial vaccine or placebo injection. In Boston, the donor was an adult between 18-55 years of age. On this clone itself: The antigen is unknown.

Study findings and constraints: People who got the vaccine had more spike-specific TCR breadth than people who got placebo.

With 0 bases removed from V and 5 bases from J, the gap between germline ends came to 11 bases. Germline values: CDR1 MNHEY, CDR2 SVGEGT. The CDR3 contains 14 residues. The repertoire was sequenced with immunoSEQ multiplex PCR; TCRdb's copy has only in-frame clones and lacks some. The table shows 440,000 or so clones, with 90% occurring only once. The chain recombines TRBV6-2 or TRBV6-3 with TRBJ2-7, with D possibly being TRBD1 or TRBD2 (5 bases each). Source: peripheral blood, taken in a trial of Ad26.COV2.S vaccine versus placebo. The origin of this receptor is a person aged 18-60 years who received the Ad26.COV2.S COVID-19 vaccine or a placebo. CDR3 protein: CASSYSRGRNEQYF. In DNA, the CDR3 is TGTGCCAGCAGTTACTCGAGGGGCCGGAACGAGCAGTACTTC.